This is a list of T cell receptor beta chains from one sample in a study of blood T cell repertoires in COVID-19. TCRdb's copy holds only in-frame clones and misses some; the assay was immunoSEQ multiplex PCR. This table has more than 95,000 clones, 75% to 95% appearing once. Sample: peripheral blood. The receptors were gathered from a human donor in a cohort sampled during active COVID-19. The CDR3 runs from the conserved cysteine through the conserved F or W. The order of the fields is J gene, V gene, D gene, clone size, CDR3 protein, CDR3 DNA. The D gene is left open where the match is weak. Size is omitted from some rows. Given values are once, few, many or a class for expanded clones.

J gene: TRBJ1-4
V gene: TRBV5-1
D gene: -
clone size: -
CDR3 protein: CASSLTVATNEKLFF
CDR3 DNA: TGCGCCAGCAGCTTGACAGTCGCAACTAATGAAAAACTGTTTTTT

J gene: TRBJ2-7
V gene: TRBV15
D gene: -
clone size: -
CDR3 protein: CATSRSLTGSSSYEQYF
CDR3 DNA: TGTGCCACCAGCAGATCCCTGACAGGCTCCAGCTCCTACGAGCAGTACTTC

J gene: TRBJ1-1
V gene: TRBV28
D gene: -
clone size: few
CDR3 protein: CASSGRVNTEAFF
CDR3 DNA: TGTGCCAGCAGTGGGCGGGTAAACACTGAAGCTTTCTTT

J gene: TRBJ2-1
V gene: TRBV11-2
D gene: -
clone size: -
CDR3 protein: CASSPINSYNEQFF
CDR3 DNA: TGTGCCAGCAGCCCGATTAACAGCTACAATGAGCAGTTCTTC

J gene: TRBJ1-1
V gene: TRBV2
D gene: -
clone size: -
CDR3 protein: CASSLGSSRRGTEAFF
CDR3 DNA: TGTGCCAGCAGTCTTGGGTCTTCTAGGAGAGGTACTGAAGCTTTCTTT

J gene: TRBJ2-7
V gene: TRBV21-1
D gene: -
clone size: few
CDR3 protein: CASSKDSSYEQYF
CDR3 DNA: TGTGCCAGCAGCAAAGACAGCTCCTACGAGCAGTACTTC

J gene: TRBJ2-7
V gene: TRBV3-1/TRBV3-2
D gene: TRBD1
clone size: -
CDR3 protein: CASSQWDSSYEQYF
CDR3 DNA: TGTGCCAGCAGCCAATGGGACAGCTCCTACGAGCAGTACTTC

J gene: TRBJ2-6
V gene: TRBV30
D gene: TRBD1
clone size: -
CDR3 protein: CAWARQGTLGANVLTF
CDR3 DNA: TGTGCCTGGGCACGACAGGGTACCCTTGGGGCCAACGTCCTGACTTTC

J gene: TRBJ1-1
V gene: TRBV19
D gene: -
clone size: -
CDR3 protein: CASSISAGVNTEAFF
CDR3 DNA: TGTGCCAGTAGTATTTCAGCGGGTGTGAACACTGAAGCTTTCTTT

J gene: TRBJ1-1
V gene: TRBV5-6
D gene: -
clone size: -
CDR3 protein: CASSLLGVTEAFF
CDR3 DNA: TGTGCCAGCAGCTTGCTCGGGGTGACTGAAGCTTTCTTT

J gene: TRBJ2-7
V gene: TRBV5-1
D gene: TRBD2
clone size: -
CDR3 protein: CASSLKLAGASYEQYF
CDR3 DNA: TGCGCCAGCAGCTTGAAACTAGCGGGAGCGTCCTACGAGCAGTACTTC

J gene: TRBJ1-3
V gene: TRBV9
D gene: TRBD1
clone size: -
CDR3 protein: CASSETGTGGAKGNTIYF
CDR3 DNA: TGTGCCAGCAGCGAGACCGGGACAGGGGGCGCAAAGGGAAACACCATATATTTT

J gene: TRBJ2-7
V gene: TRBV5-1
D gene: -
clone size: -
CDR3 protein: CASSLVPASLRYEQYF
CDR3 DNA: TGCGCCAGCAGCTTGGTTCCCGCCTCCCTACGCTACGAGCAGTACTTC

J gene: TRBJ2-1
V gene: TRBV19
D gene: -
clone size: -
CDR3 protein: CASSIDKAQGYNEQFF
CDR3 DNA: TGTGCCAGTAGTATAGACAAGGCACAGGGTTACAATGAGCAGTTCTTC

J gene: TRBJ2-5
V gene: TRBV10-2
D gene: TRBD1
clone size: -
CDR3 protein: CASSMDRVSYETQYF
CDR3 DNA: TGCGCCAGCAGTATGGACAGGGTTAGTTACGAGACCCAGTACTTC

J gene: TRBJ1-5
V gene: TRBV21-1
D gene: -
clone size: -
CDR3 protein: CASSCITGCNKQPQHF
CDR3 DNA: TGTGCCAGCAGCTGTATAACAGGGTGTAATAAACAGCCCCAGCATTTT

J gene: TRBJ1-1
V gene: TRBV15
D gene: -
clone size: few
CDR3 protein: CATSRDRGYNTEAFF
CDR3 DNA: TGTGCCACCAGCAGAGACAGGGGCTACAACACTGAAGCTTTCTTT

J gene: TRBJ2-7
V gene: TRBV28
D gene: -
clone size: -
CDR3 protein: CASSDGGSPYEQYF
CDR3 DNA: TGTGCCAGCAGTGACGGGGGTAGCCCCTACGAGCAGTACTTC

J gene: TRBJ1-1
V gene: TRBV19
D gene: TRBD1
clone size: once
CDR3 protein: CASSFTTGHTEAFF
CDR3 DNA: TGTGCCAGTAGTTTTACGACAGGGCACACTGAAGCTTTCTTT

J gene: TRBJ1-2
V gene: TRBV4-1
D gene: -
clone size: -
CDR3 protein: CASSQGSRIGGYTF
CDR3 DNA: TGCGCCAGCAGCCAAGGTTCTAGGATTGGGGGCTACACCTTC

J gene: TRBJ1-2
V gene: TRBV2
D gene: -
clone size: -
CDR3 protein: CASPGNYGYTF
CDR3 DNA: TGTGCCAGCCCGGGAAACTATGGCTACACCTTC

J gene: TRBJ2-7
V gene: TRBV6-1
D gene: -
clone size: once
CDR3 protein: CASSELGVQYF
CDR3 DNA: TGTGCCAGCAGTGAACTAGGGGTTCAGTACTTC

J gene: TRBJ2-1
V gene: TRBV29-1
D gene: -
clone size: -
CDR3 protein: CSVVTGHEQFF
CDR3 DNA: TGCAGCGTTGTAACAGGGCATGAGCAGTTCTTC

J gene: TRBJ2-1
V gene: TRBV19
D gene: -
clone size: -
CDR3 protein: CASKGTRGAIDEQFF
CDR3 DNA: TGTGCCAGTAAGGGAACTCGGGGGGCGATTGATGAGCAGTTCTTC

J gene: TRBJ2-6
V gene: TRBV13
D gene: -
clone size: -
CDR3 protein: CASSQPGQPGANVLTF
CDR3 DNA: TGTGCCAGCAGCCAGCCTGGACAACCTGGGGCCAACGTCCTGACTTTC

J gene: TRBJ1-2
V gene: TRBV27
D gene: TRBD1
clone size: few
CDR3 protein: CASSFRDRGSGYTF
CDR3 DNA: TGTGCCAGCAGTTTTCGGGACAGGGGGTCAGGCTACACCTTC

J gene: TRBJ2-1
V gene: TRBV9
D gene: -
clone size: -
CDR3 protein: CASSAQYLTGDEQFF
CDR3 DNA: TGTGCCAGCAGCGCCCAGTACTTAACGGGAGATGAGCAGTTCTTC

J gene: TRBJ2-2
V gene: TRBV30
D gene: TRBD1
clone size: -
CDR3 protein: CAWRGGRVAGELFF
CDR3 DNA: TGTGCCTGGCGAGGGGGCAGGGTGGCCGGGGAGCTGTTTTTT

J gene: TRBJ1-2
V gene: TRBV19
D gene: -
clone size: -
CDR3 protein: CASSIGVNRGLGYTF
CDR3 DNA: TGTGCCAGTAGTATAGGGGTCAACAGAGGGCTTGGCTACACCTTC

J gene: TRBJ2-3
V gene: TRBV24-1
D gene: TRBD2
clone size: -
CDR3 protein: CATSGSAGEPDTQYF
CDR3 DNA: TGTGCCACCAGTGGTTCAGCGGGGGAACCAGATACGCAGTATTTT

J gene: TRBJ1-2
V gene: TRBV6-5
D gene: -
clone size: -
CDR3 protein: CASSSGYYGYTF
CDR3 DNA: TGTGCCAGCAGTTCGGGGTACTATGGCTACACCTTC

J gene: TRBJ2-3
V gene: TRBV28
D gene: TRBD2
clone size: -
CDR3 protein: CASSLFWREGTDTQYF
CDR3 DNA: TGTGCCAGCAGTTTATTTTGGCGGGAGGGCACAGATACGCAGTATTTT

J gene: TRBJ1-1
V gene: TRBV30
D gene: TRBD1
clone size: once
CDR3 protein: CAWETGTGFTEAFF
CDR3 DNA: TGTGCCTGGGAAACCGGGACAGGGTTCACTGAAGCTTTCTTT

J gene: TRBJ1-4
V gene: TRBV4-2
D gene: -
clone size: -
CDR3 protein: CASSHRLQKTANEKLFF
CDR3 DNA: TGTGCCAGCAGCCATCGGTTACAGAAGACAGCTAATGAAAAACTGTTTTTT

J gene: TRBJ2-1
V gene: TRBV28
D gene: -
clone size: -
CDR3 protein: CASSLGGSSYNEQFF
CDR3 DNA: TGTGCCAGCAGTTTGGGGGGAAGCTCCTACAATGAGCAGTTCTTC

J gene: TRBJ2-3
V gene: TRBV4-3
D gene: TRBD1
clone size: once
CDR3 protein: CASSQGQGGGDTQYF
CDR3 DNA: TGCGCCAGCAGCCAAGGACAGGGGGGCGGAGATACGCAGTATTTT

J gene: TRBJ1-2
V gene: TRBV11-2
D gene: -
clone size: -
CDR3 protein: CASSFSGTNYGYTF
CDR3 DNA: TGTGCCAGCAGCTTCTCCGGGACTAACTATGGCTACACCTTC

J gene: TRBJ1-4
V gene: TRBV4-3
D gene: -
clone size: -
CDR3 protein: CASSQDPTGITTNEKLFF
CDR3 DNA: TGCGCCAGCAGCCAAGACCCCACAGGGATTACAACTAATGAAAAACTGTTTTTT

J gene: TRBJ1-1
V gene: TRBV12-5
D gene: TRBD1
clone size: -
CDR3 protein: CASGFTPKNRGTMNTEAFF
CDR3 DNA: TGTGCTAGTGGTTTTACCCCCAAGAACAGGGGTACCATGAACACTGAAGCTTTCTTT

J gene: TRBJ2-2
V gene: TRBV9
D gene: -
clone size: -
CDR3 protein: CASSPRTTGELFF
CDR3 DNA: TGTGCCAGCAGCCCACGTACTACCGGGGAGCTGTTTTTT

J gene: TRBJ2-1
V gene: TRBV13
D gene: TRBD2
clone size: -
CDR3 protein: CASSLRAGTSGYNEQFF
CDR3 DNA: TGTGCCAGCAGCCTACGAGCCGGGACTAGCGGTTACAATGAGCAGTTCTTC

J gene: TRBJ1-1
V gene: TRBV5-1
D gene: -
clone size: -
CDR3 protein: CASSPLMNTEAFF
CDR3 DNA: TGCGCCAGCAGCCCCTTAATGAACACTGAAGCTTTCTTT

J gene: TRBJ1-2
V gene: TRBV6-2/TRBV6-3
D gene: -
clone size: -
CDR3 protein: CASSPLIVGAHQNYGYTF
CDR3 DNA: TGTGCCAGCAGCCCTCTCATCGTAGGGGCTCACCAAAACTATGGCTACACCTTC

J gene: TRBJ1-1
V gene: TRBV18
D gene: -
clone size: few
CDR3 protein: CASSRIAGSTEAFF
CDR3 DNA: TGTGCCAGCTCACGTATAGCAGGGTCTACTGAAGCTTTCTTT

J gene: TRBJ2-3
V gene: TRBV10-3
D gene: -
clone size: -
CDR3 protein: CAINTGASTDTQYF
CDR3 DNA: TGTGCCATCAATACGGGAGCTAGCACAGATACGCAGTATTTT

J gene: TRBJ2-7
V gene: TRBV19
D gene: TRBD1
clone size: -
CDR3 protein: CATTTGAGGLDEQYF
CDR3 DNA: TGTGCCACCACGACCGGGGCAGGGGGCCTGGACGAGCAGTACTTC

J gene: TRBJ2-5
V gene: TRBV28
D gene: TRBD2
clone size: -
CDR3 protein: CASSTLAGGETQYF
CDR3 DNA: TGTGCCAGCAGTACACTAGCGGGGGGTGAGACCCAGTACTTC

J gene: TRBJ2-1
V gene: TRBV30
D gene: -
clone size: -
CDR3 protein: CAWSAGLYSYNEQFF
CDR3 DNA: TGTGCCTGGAGTGCTGGACTGTACTCCTACAATGAGCAGTTCTTC

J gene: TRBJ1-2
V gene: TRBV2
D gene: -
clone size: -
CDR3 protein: CASSGGSYGYTF
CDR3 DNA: TGTGCCAGCAGCGGGGGTTCCTATGGCTACACCTTC